This T cell receptor (beta chain) emerged from a study of T cells in Graves' hyperthyroidism and ophthalmopathy. Study in general: Specimen type is peripheral blood, collected at initial diagnosis prior to any treatment.

Amplification of TCR beta CDR3 regions was performed using RNA transcripts as template. The study used the HTBI primer set for a first-round RT-PCR of the TCR CDR3. Using its own MiXCR run on the multiplex PCR reads, TCRdb lists one record per CDR3 protein. The data contain approximately 410,000 distinct CDR3 sequences, approximately 15% of them singletons. V was pared by 4 bases and J by 0 bases, with 13 bases between. Per germline, CDR1 SGHNT and CDR2 YYREEE (reference sequence). CDR3 length: 15 residues. This clonotype was picked up many times. Newly diagnosed hyperthyroidism patients aged 18 to 65 years had disease lasting under 2 months.

Source material: blood. This chain links TRBV5-4 with TRBJ1-1; D is perhaps TRBD1 (6 bases). This sequence was found in a woman between 18 and 29 years old with Graves' hyperthyroidism. CDR3 protein: CASSQRQEMNTEAFF. The CDR3 nucleotides are TGTGCCAGCAGCCAACGACAGGAGATGAACACTGAAGCTTTCTTT.